Presented here are 14 T cell receptor beta chains from one specimen sequenced in a study of blood T cell repertoires in COVID-19. Generated by immunoSEQ multiplex PCR, the TCRdb table keeps only in-frame clones and is missing some. The sample carries some 300,000 clones, approximately 90% recorded once. The material sequenced was PBMCs or T cells enriched from blood (not recorded which). The receptors come from a woman aged 55-69 years in a cohort exposed to, infected with or recovered from COVID-19 (not recorded which).

The chain carries TRBV7-2 and TRBJ2-1, with 7 nucleotides matching TRBD2. With V trimmed by 3 bases and J by 3 bases, 5 bases remained unmatched. Germline V gene lookup returns CDR1 SGHTA and CDR2 FQGNSA. The CDR3 sequence is 15 residues long. CDR3 DNA sequence: TGTGCCAGCAGCTTTCGCGGGAGACTCTACAATGAGCAGTTCTTC. Protein product: CASSFRGRLYNEQFF.

As concerns this clone: Other nucleotide sequences from this sample produce the same CDR3. The CDR3 bases are TGTGCCAGCAGCTTAGTGGGCGGGGGTTCCACAGATACGCAGTATTTT. It translates to CASSLVGGGSTDTQYF. This chain links TRBV7-2 with TRBJ2-3; 7 bases map to TRBD2. Germline CDR1 and CDR2: SGHTA and FQGNSA. V trimming: 1 base; J trimming: 2 bases; junction bases outside the gene matches: 6. This CDR3 has 16 amino acids.

The chain uses TRBV5-8 and TRBJ2-1; D gene unclear. Germline V gene lookup returns CDR1 SGHTS and CDR2 YDEGEE. CDR3 length equals 15 residues. V was clipped by 0 bases and J by 5 bases, with 12 bases between them. CDR3 amino acids: CASSLAGLTHNEQFF. In nucleotides, the CDR3 is TGTGCCAGCAGCTTGGCCGGTTTGACACACAATGAGCAGTTCTTC.

This chain connects TRBV6-5 to TRBJ2-1; TRBD2 agrees at 13 bases. Germline values: CDR1 MNHEY, CDR2 SVGAGI. CDR3 length equals 15 residues. The junction had 5 bases not matched to a gene; V was cut back by 6 bases and J by 6 bases. The CDR3 nucleotides read TGTGCCAGCAGCCTAACTAGCGGGAGGGCCAATGAGCAGTTCTTC. Protein product: CASSLTSGRANEQFF.

Here the CDR3 DNA reads TGTGCCAGCACCAACGGACAGTATAATTCACCCCTCCACTTT. This translates into CASTNGQYNSPLHF. The chain has TRBV3-1 (or the pseudogene TRBV3-2) and TRBJ1-6; possible D gene TRBD1, 6 bases. CDR1 is LGHDT and CDR2 is YNNKEL in the germline V gene (reference sequence). This CDR3 spans 14 amino acids. The V end lost 7 bases, the J end lost 4 bases, and 11 bases lay between the germline ends.

The chain links TRBV27 to TRBJ2-7, with TRBD2 identical over 11 bases. The CDR3 has 15 residues. V gave up 5 bases and J gave up 1 base; unmatched junction bases: 4. The V gene's germline CDR1 is MNHEY and CDR2 SMNVEV (reference sequence). CDR3: CASSTSGRLSYEQYF. CDR3 coding DNA: TGTGCCAGCAGTACTAGCGGGAGACTATCCTACGAGCAGTACTTC.

The chain links TRBV6-6 to TRBJ2-2; 8 nucleotides agree with TRBD2. Unmatched junction bases numbered 11, after V lost 5 bases and J lost 6 bases. Germline V gene sequence: CDR1 MNHNY, CDR2 SVGAGI (reference sequence). This CDR3 has 16 amino acids. This CDR3 reads CASSPPAGGLAGELFF. CDR3 sequence (DNA): TGTGCCAGCAGTCCCCCGGCGGGAGGATTAGCCGGGGAGCTGTTTTTT.

This clone was seen a few times. The gene calls are TRBV4-2 and TRBJ2-7, with 15 nucleotides matching TRBD2. The CDR3 has 14 residues. In germline, CDR1 is LGHNA, CDR2 YNFKEQ. The V segment lost 3 bases and the J segment 13 bases; nucleotides outside the gene matches: 7. The CDR3 here is CASSQGLAGGLQYF. CDR3 nucleotides: TGTGCCAGCAGCCAGGGACTAGCGGGAGGTTTGCAATACTTC.

This clone turned up a few times. This chain links TRBV6-5 with TRBJ2-5; the match to TRBD1 covers 8 bases. The germline CDR1 and CDR2 sequences are MNHEY and SVGAGI. The CDR3 extends over 15 amino acids. V was clipped by 5 bases and J by 1 base; unmatched bases: 6. CDR3: CASSTRGPRQETQYF. In DNA, the CDR3 is TGTGCCAGCAGTACCAGGGGGCCTCGCCAAGAGACCCAGTACTTC.

The count of this clone is one. The J gene is TRBJ2-5, the V gene TRBV30; TRBD2 matches at 12 bases. The germline CDR1 and CDR2 sequences are GTSNPN and SVGIG (reference sequence). The length of the CDR3 is 16 residues. V trimming: 3 bases; J trimming: 1 base; junction bases outside the gene matches: 6. The CDR3 sequence is CAWSTGTSGFQETQYF. DNA of the CDR3: TGTGCCTGGAGCACCGGGACTAGCGGGTTCCAAGAGACCCAGTACTTC.

The chain joins TRBV30 to TRBJ2-5; 7 nucleotides agree with TRBD2. Germline CDR1 and CDR2: GTSNPN and SVGIG (reference sequence). The CDR3 runs 13 residues. With V trimmed by 0 bases and J by 9 bases, 7 bases remained unmatched. This CDR3 reads CAWSVRSGTAQYF. The CDR3 DNA reads TGTGCCTGGAGTGTCCGGAGCGGGACGGCCCAGTACTTC.

The rearrangement joins TRBV29-1 to TRBJ2-3; 9 bases line up with TRBD1. In germline, CDR1 is SQVTM, CDR2 ANQGSEA. This CDR3 is built from 14 residues. The V segment lost 6 bases and the J segment 5 bases; nucleotides outside the gene matches: 9. Here the CDR3 DNA reads TGCAGCGTCGTTACCGGGACAGGGATAGATACGCAGTATTTT. This encodes CSVVTGTGIDTQYF.

The chain recombines TRBV11-3 with TRBJ2-3; the match to TRBD2 covers 8 bases. This CDR3 region has 18 residues. The germline gives CDR1 SGHNT, CDR2 YENEEA. J lost 0 bases, V lost 5 bases, and 13 bases had no gene match. The CDR3 spells CASSPRGGAGASTDTQYF. CDR3 coding DNA: TGTGCCAGCAGCCCTCGCGGGGGAGCGGGGGCCAGCACAGATACGCAGTATTTT.

This clone occurred once. This chain connects TRBV5-1 to TRBJ2-1; 7 bases line up with TRBD2. Trimming at V came to 0 bases and at J to 2 bases, leaving 2 bases not matched to a gene. Germline CDR1 SGHRS, CDR2 YFSETQ. This CDR3 is built from 15 residues. CDR3 loop: CASSLVLATYNEQFF. The CDR3 bases are TGCGCCAGCAGCTTGGTACTAGCGACCTACAATGAGCAGTTCTTC.